Listed here is a single T cell receptor beta chain. Assay used: immunoSEQ multiplex PCR; TCRdb lists only in-frame clones, some missing. The sample includes fewer than 80,000 clones, 85% to 95% of them seen just once. These data originate in a study of T cell changes during pregnancy in multiple sclerosis. V gave up 3 bases and J gave up 14 bases, with 22 bases separating them. Germline assignment: CDR1 MNHEY and CDR2 SVGAGI. This CDR3 has 15 residues. The chain carries TRBV6-5 and TRBJ1-4; a weak D match, TRBD1 (5 bases). The sequences come from peripheral blood, collected in the third trimester of pregnancy. The receptor comes from a female donor in good health, enrolled as a control in a pregnancy study. As DNA, the CDR3 is TGTGCCAGCAGTTATTTTCATTCTGGGGAGGGGAGGCTGTTTTTT. It translates to CASSYFHSGEGRLFF.